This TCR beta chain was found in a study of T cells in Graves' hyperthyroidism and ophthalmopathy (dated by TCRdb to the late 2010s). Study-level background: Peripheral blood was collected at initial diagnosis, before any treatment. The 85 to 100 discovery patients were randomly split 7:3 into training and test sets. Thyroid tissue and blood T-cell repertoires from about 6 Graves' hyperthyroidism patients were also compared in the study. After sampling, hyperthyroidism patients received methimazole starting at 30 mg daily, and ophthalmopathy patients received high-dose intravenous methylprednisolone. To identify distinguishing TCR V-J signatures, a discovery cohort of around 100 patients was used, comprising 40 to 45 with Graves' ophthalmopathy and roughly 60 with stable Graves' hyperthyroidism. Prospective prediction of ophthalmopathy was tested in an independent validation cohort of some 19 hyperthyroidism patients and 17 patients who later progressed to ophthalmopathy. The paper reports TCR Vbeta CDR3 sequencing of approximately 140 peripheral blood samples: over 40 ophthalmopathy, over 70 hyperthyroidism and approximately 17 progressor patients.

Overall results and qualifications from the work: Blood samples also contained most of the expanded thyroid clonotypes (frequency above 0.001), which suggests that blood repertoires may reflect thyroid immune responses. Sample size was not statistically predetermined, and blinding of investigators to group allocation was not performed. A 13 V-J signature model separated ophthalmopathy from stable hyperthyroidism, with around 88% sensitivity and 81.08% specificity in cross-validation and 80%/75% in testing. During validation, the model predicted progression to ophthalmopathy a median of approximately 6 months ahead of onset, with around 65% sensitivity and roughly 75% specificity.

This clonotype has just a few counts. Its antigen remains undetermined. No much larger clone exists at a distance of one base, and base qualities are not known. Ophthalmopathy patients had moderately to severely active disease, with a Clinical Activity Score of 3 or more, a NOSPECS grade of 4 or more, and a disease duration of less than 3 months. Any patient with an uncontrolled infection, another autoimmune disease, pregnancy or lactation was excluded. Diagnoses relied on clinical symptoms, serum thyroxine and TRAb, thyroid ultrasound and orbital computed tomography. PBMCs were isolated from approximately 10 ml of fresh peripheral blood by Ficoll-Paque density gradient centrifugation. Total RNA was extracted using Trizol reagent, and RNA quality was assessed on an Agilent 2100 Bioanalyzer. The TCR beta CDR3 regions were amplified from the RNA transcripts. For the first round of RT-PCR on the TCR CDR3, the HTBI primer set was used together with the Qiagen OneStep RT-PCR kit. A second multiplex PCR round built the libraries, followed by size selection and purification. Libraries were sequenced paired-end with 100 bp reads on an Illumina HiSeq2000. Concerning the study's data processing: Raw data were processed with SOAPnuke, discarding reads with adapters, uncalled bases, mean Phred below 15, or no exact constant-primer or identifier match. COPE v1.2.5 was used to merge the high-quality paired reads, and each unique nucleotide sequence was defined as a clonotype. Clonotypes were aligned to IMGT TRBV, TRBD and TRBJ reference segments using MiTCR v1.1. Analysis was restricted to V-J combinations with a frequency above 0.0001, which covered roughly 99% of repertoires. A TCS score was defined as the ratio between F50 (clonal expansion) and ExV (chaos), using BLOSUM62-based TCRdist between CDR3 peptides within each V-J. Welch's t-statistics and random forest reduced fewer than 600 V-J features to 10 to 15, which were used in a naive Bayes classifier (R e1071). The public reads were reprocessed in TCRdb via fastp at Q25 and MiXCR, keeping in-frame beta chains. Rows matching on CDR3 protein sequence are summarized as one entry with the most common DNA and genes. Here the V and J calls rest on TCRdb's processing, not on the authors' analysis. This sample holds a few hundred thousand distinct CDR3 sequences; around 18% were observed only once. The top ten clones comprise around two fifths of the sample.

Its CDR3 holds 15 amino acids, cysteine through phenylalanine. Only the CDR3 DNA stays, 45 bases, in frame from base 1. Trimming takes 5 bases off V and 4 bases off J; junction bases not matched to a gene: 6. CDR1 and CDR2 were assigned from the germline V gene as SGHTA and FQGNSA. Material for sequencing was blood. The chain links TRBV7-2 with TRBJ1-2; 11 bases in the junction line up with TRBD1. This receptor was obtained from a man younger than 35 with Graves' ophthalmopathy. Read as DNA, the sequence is TGTGCCAGCAGCCCCGGGACAGGGGGATTCTATGGCTACACCTTC. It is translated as CASSPGTGGFYGYTF. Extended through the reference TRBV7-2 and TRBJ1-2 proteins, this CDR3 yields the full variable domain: GAGVSQSPSNKVTEKGKDVELRCDPISGHTALYWYRQSLGQGLEFLIYFQGNSAPDKSGLPSDRFSAERTGGSVSTLTIQRTQQEDSAVYLCASSPGTGGFYGYTFGSGTRLTVV.